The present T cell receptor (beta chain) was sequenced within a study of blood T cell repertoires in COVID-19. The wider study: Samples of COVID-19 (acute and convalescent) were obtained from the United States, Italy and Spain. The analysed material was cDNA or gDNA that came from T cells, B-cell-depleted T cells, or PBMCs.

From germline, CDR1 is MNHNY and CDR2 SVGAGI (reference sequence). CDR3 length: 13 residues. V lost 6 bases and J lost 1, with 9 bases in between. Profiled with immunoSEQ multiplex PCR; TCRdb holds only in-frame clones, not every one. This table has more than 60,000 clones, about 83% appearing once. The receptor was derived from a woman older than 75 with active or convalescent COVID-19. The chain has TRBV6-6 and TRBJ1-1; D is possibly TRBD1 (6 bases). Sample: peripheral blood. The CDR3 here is CASSQDRNTEAFF. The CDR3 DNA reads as TGTGCCAGCAGCCAGGACAGGAACACTGAAGCTTTCTTT.